This T cell receptor (beta chain) was sequenced in a study of shared clonotypes between healthy human individuals. Regarding the study as a whole: How much donors shared clonotypes was expected to be affected by sequencing depth. Donors were few, which limited the genetic and exposure-history diversity represented. Non-shared clonotypes had lower generation probabilities than clonotypes shared by all four sorted-subset donors. In a few donors, around 5.5% of naive CD4 clonotypes appeared in common.

Naive CD8 isolation took CD45RO-negative cells positively selected for CCR7 and excluded terminally differentiated effector memory CD45RA+ cells. TCRdb's copy holds only in-frame clones and misses some; the assay was immunoSEQ multiplex PCR. The sample contains more than 2 million clones, just under 95% of which appear only once. Trimming cost V 5 bases and J 2 bases, with 13 bases left between them. Per the germline V gene, CDR1 is SGDLS and CDR2 is YYNGEE. The CDR3 sequence is 15 residues long. As to this clone: Its antigen is not identified.

The clonotype was recovered from a man between 18 and 29 years old in good health. The chain links TRBV9 to TRBJ1-4; tentatively, D is TRBD1 (6 bases). The sequenced material came from naive CD8+ T cells sorted from blood. The CDR3, as DNA: TGTGCCAGCAGTGAGGGGGGAGAGACTAATGAAAAACTGTTTTTT. Protein: CASSEGGETNEKLFF. Complete variable domain (other parts from reference TRBV9 and TRBJ1-4): DSGVTQTPKHLITATGQRVTLRCSPRSGDLSVYWYQQSLDQGLQFLIQYYNGEERAKGNILERFSAQQFPDLHSELNLSSLELGDSALYFCASSEGGETNEKLFFGSGTQLSVL.